A single sample gave rise to the 19 T cell receptor beta chains below, sequenced in a study of graft-versus-host responses after intestinal transplantation. Sequenced by immunoSEQ multiplex PCR; TCRdb stores in-frame clones only, minus some. Of approximately 85,000 clones detected, more than 85% appear once; the ten largest clones hold less than 8.5%. These receptors' antigens are unknown. This material consisted of unstimulated CD8+ T cells sorted from spleen or lymph node cells, taken before transplant. Source of these receptors: a human donor who was the organ donor for an intestinal transplant.

This chain uses TRBV6-6 with TRBJ2-3, with D tentatively TRBD2 (5 bases). The length of the CDR3 is 16 residues. In germline, CDR1 is MNHNY, CDR2 SVGAGI (reference sequence). Trimming stripped 7 bases from V and 0 bases from J, with 17 bases between. In DNA, the CDR3 is TGTGCCAGCACAGAGGGTTTCCAGTCTAGCACAGATACGCAGTATTTT. Its protein product is CASTEGFQSSTDTQYF.

The chain carries TRBV4-1 and TRBJ2-1, with D tentatively TRBD2 (6 bases). V lost 0 bases to trimming and J lost 12 bases, with 24 bases between them. The CDR3 is made up of 17 amino acids. Germline CDR1 MGHRA, CDR2 YSYEKL. The chain's CDR3 is CASSQDRDSGYIRGQFF. In nucleotides, the CDR3 is TGCGCCAGCAGCCAAGATCGGGATAGCGGCTACATAAGGGGGCAGTTCTTC.

The J gene is TRBJ2-7, the V gene TRBV5-5; no definite D call. Germline lookup yields CDR1 SGHKS and CDR2 YYEKEE (reference sequence). The CDR3 contains 12 residues. V lost 0 bases and J 3 bases, leaving 4 bases between the germline ends. CDR3: CASSLASYEQYF. CDR3 DNA sequence: TGTGCCAGCAGCTTGGCCAGCTACGAGCAGTACTTC.

As to this clone: A read error may account for a junction end that differs from germline. The chain recombines TRBV10-2 with TRBJ1-1; 8 nucleotides line up with TRBD1. Germline CDR1 WSHSY, CDR2 SAAADI. The CDR3 has 11 residues. CDR3 sequence reads: CASRQGGKLTF. The CDR3 DNA follows: TGCGCCAGCAGACAGGGGGGAAAGTTAACCTTT.

The genes are TRBV2 and TRBJ1-2; D not resolved. The germline V and J ends were trimmed by 4 bases and 4 bases, with 7 bases remaining between them. CDR3 length: 12 amino acids. In germline, CDR1 is SNHLY, CDR2 FYNNEI. CDR3 sequence (DNA): TGTGCCAGCAGTGCCTCTTCCTATGGCTACACCTTC. It is translated as CASSASSYGYTF.

This chain uses TRBV12-5 with TRBJ2-3; no reliable D call. This CDR3 region has 18 residues. The germline V gene has CDR1 LGHNT and CDR2 FRNRAP. Trimming shortened V by 0 bases and J by 2 bases, and 18 bases separated the two germline ends. As DNA, the CDR3 is TGTGCTAGTGGTTTGGTAATATTGGAGACCGAAACCACAGATACGCAGTATTTT. Translation: CASGLVILETETTDTQYF.

In regard to this clone: The sample holds other DNA sequences that translate to the same CDR3. The V call is TRBV5-6, the J call TRBJ2-5, with a possible D match to TRBD2 (7 bases). The CDR3 is 15 residues long. Trimming removed 0 bases from V and 2 bases from J, with 11 bases in between. Looked up from germline, CDR1 is SGHDT and CDR2 is YYEEEE. CDR3 sequence reads: CASSLVGGGQETQYF. The DNA of the CDR3 is TGTGCCAGCAGCTTGGTAGGGGGAGGGCAAGAGACCCAGTACTTC.

The chain carries TRBV7-2 and TRBJ2-3; either TRBD1 or TRBD2 may fit D (5 bases each). This CDR3 has 17 residues. The ends were cut back, 0 bases at V and 8 bases at J, with 21 bases in the middle. The germline CDR1 and CDR2 sequences are SGHTA and FQGNSA. The CDR3 sequence is CASSLAGPYRKTATQYF. For the CDR3, the DNA is TGTGCCAGCAGCTTAGCGGGACCCTACCGGAAGACTGCTACGCAGTATTTT.

The chain combines TRBV6-5 with TRBJ2-7; no firm D call. V dropped 0 bases and J dropped 2 bases, with 8 bases sitting between them. CDR1 and CDR2 (germline): MNHEY, SVGAGI. This CDR3 has 14 residues. The CDR3 coding sequence is TGTGCCAGCAGTTACTCGCCTCCGCCCTACGAGCAGTACTTC. Amino acids: CASSYSPPPYEQYF.

The rearrangement uses TRBV29-1 and TRBJ2-7; the match to TRBD1 covers 7 bases. After removal of 6 bases from V and 3 bases from J, the junction contained 5 bases not matched to a gene. The CDR3 sequence is 12 residues long. Germline V gene sequence: CDR1 SQVTM, CDR2 ANQGSEA. The CDR3 bases are TGCAGCGTCGCGACAGGGATCTACGAGCAGTACTTC. Translation gives CSVATGIYEQYF.

V gene TRBV5-5 combines with J gene TRBJ1-6; a possible D gene is TRBD1 (5 bases). CDR1 is SGHKS, CDR2 YYEKEE, per germline (reference sequence). The CDR3 loop spans 16 amino acids. V was trimmed by 3 bases and J by 10 bases, leaving 20 bases between them. CDR3 nucleotides: TGTGCCAGCAGCTACCCGGGGCTGGGGGAGCGGTCACCCCTCCACTTT. Encoded protein: CASSYPGLGERSPLHF.

The rearrangement uses TRBV2 and TRBJ2-1; the D call may be TRBD1 or TRBD2 (5 bases each). CDR1 SNHLY and CDR2 FYNNEI come from the germline V gene. V was trimmed by 2 bases and J by 5 bases, leaving 22 bases between them. This CDR3 region has 18 residues. CDR3 protein: CASSELGLTGPWNNEQFF. CDR3 coding DNA: TGTGCCAGCAGTGAATTGGGGCTCACGGGGCCCTGGAACAATGAGCAGTTCTTC. The variable domain in full, completed from reference TRBV2 and TRBJ2-1, reads EPEVTQTPSHQVTQMGQEVILRCVPISNHLYFYWYRQILGQKVEFLVSFYNNEISEKSEIFDDQFSVERPDGSNFTLKIRSTKLEDSAMYFCASSELGLTGPWNNEQFFGPGTRLTVL.

V is TRBV6-6 and J is TRBJ1-1; D possibly corresponds to TRBD1 (6 bases). Germline values: CDR1 MNHNY, CDR2 SVGAGI (reference sequence). The CDR3 runs to 13 residues. The V end was cut by 6 bases, the J end by 0 bases, with 8 bases between. CDR3 bases: TGTGCCAGCAGGGACAGCATGAACACTGAAGCTTTCTTT. Encoded protein: CASRDSMNTEAFF.

The CDR3 here is CASSEKERTAVAIDYEQYF. Here the CDR3 DNA reads TGTGCCAGCAGTGAAAAGGAGAGGACAGCGGTAGCTATAGACTACGAGCAGTACTTC. V gene TRBV6-1 combines with J gene TRBJ2-7, with a weak D call TRBD1 (6 bases). Between the trimmed V and J ends, which lost 2 bases and 3 bases, there was a span of 26 bases. The length of the CDR3 is 19 residues. Looked up from germline, CDR1 is MNHNS and CDR2 is SASEGT.

The V and J genes are TRBV28 and TRBJ1-1; D gene ambiguous. The CDR3 runs 12 residues. CDR1 and CDR2 (germline): MDHEN, SYDVKM. V was cut by 5 bases and J by 11 bases, with 15 bases left in between. The CDR3 here is CASSGQALEAFF. CDR3 nucleotide sequence: TGTGCCAGCAGTGGGCAGGCTCTCGAGGCTTTCTTT.

The chain combines TRBV4-1 with TRBJ2-7; 7 bases map to TRBD1. The germline CDR1 and CDR2 sequences are MGHRA and YSYEKL. J was trimmed by 3 bases and V by 5 bases; bases with no gene match: 7. The CDR3 is 14 amino acids. The CDR3 sequence: CASSFGQEDYEQYF. CDR3 nucleotide sequence: TGCGCCAGCAGCTTTGGACAGGAAGACTACGAGCAGTACTTC.

The rearrangement uses TRBV27 and TRBJ2-2; tentatively, D is TRBD1 or TRBD2 (5 bases each). V was clipped by 6 bases and J by 1 base, with 21 bases between them. Germline loops: CDR1 MNHEY, CDR2 SMNVEV (reference sequence). This CDR3 comprises 18 residues. DNA of the CDR3: TGTGCCAGCAGCTATTCGACCGGGACCGCGGTGAACACCGGGGAGCTGTTTTTT. Translation gives CASSYSTGTAVNTGELFF.

The rearrangement links TRBV21-1 to TRBJ1-5. TRBV21-1 is noted as a pseudogene. There are 16 residues in the CDR3. The CDR3 is CASSKGLREIGQPQHF. The CDR3 DNA sequence: TGTGCCAGCAGCAAAGGGTTAAGGGAGATCGGTCAGCCCCAGCATTTT.

The rearrangement links TRBV27 to TRBJ2-7, with 8 positions matching TRBD1. V trimming: 4 bases; J trimming: 4 bases; junction bases outside the gene matches: 6. This CDR3 comprises 14 residues. Germline assignment: CDR1 MNHEY and CDR2 SMNVEV (reference sequence). The CDR3 DNA follows: TGTGCCAGCAGTTCCACGGACAGGGTATACGAGCAGTACTTC. The encoded protein is CASSSTDRVYEQYF.